This entry lists 10 T cell receptor beta chains sequenced from one sample in a study of naive and memory T cell subsets. An equimolar mix of two oligonucleotides served as the beta constant-region primer for TRBC1 and TRBC2. The ligated cDNA underwent four PCR rounds using SP2 and nested alpha and beta constant-region primers. In TCRdb, the UMI-ligation and nested PCR reads were re-called with MiXCR into one record per CDR3 protein. This sample has 95,000 to 150,000 distinct CDR3 sequences, with roughly 32% found just once. Sequenced material: central memory CD4+ T cells from blood. These receptors were taken from a human donor in good health.

This clonotype came up a few times. The chain couples TRBV29-1 to TRBJ2-2; a possible D gene is TRBD1 (5 bases). Germline V gene lookup returns CDR1 SQVTM and CDR2 ANQGSEA. Trimming cost V 6 bases and J 6 bases, with 14 bases left between them. This CDR3 region has 13 residues. The CDR3 nucleotides read TGCAGCGTAACGACAGCTATGGCCGGGGAGCTGTTTTTT. This sequence encodes CSVTTAMAGELFF.

This clonotype has a handful of counts. This chain joins TRBV29-1 and TRBJ1-1; no definite D call. The CDR3 runs 11 residues. Germline CDR1 and CDR2: SQVTM and ANQGSEA. Trimming left V 2 bases short and J 7 bases short, with 8 bases between. CDR3 sequence (DNA): TGCAGCGTTGAATCGACGATTGAAGCTTTCTTT. Residues: CSVESTIEAFF.

V and J are TRBV24-1 and TRBJ2-6, with TRBD1 identical over 7 bases. J was trimmed by 4 bases and V by 4 bases; bases with no gene match: 9. In germline, CDR1 is KGHDR, CDR2 SFDVKD. The CDR3 sequence is 17 residues long. The CDR3 sequence: CATSEPKTGSGANVLTF. CDR3 bases: TGTGCCACCAGTGAACCTAAGACAGGGTCCGGGGCCAACGTCCTGACTTTC.

The chain is built from TRBV6-1 and TRBJ2-7; 8 nucleotides line up with TRBD1. The germline V gene encodes CDR1 MNHNS and CDR2 SASEGT. With V trimmed by 3 bases and J by 6 bases, 4 bases remained unmatched. CDR3 size: 13 residues. CDR3 sequence (DNA): TGTGCCAGCAGTGAGGACAGGGTCGGCGAGCAGTACTTC. It is translated as CASSEDRVGEQYF.

This clonotype was seen more than once but under ten times. The V gene is TRBV27, the J gene TRBJ1-3, with D possibly being TRBD1 (5 bases). This CDR3 region has 14 residues. The germline V and J ends were trimmed by 5 bases and 4 bases, with 12 bases remaining between them. Germline V gene sequence: CDR1 MNHEY, CDR2 SMNVEV (reference sequence). The CDR3 DNA reads TGTGCCAGCAGTCCGGACACCCTAGGAAACACCATATATTTT. This translates into CASSPDTLGNTIYF.

This clonotype was counted at least ten times. Here the CDR3 reads CASILGQEVGTQYF. The CDR3 DNA is TGTGCCAGCATTTTAGGTCAGGAGGTTGGTACGCAGTATTTT. The V call is TRBV2, the J call TRBJ2-3, with a weak D call TRBD2 (5 bases). Trimming pared 7 bases from V and 8 bases from J, leaving 19 bases between. CDR3 length: 14 amino acids. CDR1 SNHLY and CDR2 FYNNEI come from the germline V gene.

This clonotype was counted a few times. This sequence joins TRBV11-2 and TRBJ2-6; D uncertain. Germline V gene data show CDR1 as SGHAT and CDR2 as FQNNGV. This CDR3 comprises 19 residues. Trimming cost V 2 bases and J 1 base, with 18 bases left between them. In nucleotides, the CDR3 is TGTGCCAGCAGCTTATACTGGTTAGCTGTACCTTCTGGGGCCAACGTCCTGACTTTC. This sequence encodes CASSLYWLAVPSGANVLTF. The entire variable domain, with the rest obtained from reference TRBV11-2 and TRBJ2-6, is as follows: EAGVAQSPRYKIIEKRQSVAFWCNPISGHATLYWYQQILGQGPKLLIQFQNNGVVDDSQLPKDRFSAERLKGVDSTLKIQPAKLEDSAVYLCASSLYWLAVPSGANVLTFGAGSRLTVL.

The chain carries TRBV28 and TRBJ2-5; maybe TRBD2 (5 bases). Germline V gene sequence: CDR1 MDHEN, CDR2 SYDVKM. V gave up 5 bases and J gave up 2 bases, with 12 bases separating them. CDR3 size: 14 residues. CDR3 DNA sequence: TGTGCCAGCAGTAGGCGGGTTGGGCAAGAGACCCAGTACTTC. This translates into CASSRRVGQETQYF.

The J gene is TRBJ2-3, the V gene TRBV6-2 or TRBV6-3; D is possibly TRBD1 (5 bases). The V end lost 4 bases, the J end lost 11 bases, and 10 bases lay between the germline ends. CDR1 MNHEY and CDR2 SVGEGT come from the germline V gene. This CDR3 has 11 residues. CDR3 sequence: CASSLGRRQYF. DNA of the CDR3: TGTGCCAGCAGTTTGGGGCGGCGGCAGTATTTT.

This chain connects TRBV28 to TRBJ2-7, with 11 bases lining up with TRBD2. The CDR3 runs to 16 residues. Trimming took 6 bases from V and 3 from J; bases not matched to a gene: 10. Per germline, CDR1 MDHEN and CDR2 SYDVKM. CDR3 bases: TGTGCCAGCAGGAAACCATCTAGCGGGAGGTACTACGAGCAGTACTTC. It translates to CASRKPSSGRYYEQYF.